The 11 T cell receptor beta chains in this list originate from one sample, sequenced in a study of T cells in women clearing cervical HPV infection. The repertoire was sequenced with immunoSEQ multiplex PCR; TCRdb's copy has only in-frame clones and lacks some. The table for this sample gives roughly 30,000 clones. Sample: blood buffy coat. Receptor source: a woman between 18 and 69 years old with a cervical HPV16 infection that either progressed to CIN3+ or cleared (not recorded which).

With respect to this clone: Coverage ceases 3 residues before the CDR3 finishes, and the germline J gene fills in the end. This chain joins TRBV5-4 and TRBJ2-5, with a tentative D call TRBD1 (5 bases). Germline V CDR1 and CDR2: SGHNT, YYREEE (reference sequence). V shed 3 bases and J shed 0 bases, with 6 bases lying between them. The CDR3 covers 13 residues. The CDR3 DNA, read in part, is TGTGCCAGCAGCTCCAGGGACCAAGAGACC. Amino acid sequence: CASSSRDQET. The whole CDR3 sequence reads CASSSRDQETQYF.

Worth noting for this clone: The read falls 3 residues short of the CDR3 end, and the missing part is taken from the germline J gene. The rearrangement uses TRBV13 and TRBJ2-7; 11 nucleotides line up with TRBD2. Germline CDR1 reads PRHDT; CDR2 reads FYEKMQ (reference sequence). This CDR3 is built from 16 residues. V was pared by 4 bases and J by 0 bases, with 5 bases of the junction left unmatched. The covered CDR3 bases are TGTGCCAGCAGCTCGCTGGGGACTAGCGGCTCCTACGAG. Protein: CASSSLGTSGSYE. The CDR3 reads in full as CASSSLGTSGSYEQYF.

Notes on this clone: The read ends 3 residues before the CDR3 terminus; that terminus is restored from the germline J gene. The rearrangement uses TRBV19 and TRBJ2-7; 10 nucleotides line up with TRBD1. With 4 bases clipped from V and 3 bases from J, the junction kept 6 bases outside the gene matches. This CDR3 region has 15 residues. Germline assignment: CDR1 LNHDA and CDR2 SQIVND (reference sequence). The CDR3 protein is CASSTAGTGVYEQYF. The sequenced CDR3 bases are TGTGCCAGTAGTACCGCCGGGACAGGGGTCTACGAG.

Here the CDR3 reads CASSPHRGPGNTIYF. CDR3 bases read: TGCGCCAGCAGCCCCCACAGGGGGCCGGGAAACACC. The chain uses TRBV5-1 and TRBJ1-3; 9 bases fit TRBD1. The missing CDR3 end, 3 residues past where the read stops, is filled in from the germline J gene. After removal of 4 bases from V and 4 bases from J, the junction contained 6 bases not matched to a gene. The CDR3 runs 15 residues. Germline lookup yields CDR1 SGHRS and CDR2 YFSETQ.

In the case of this clone: The sequence runs out 3 residues before the end of the CDR3; the remainder is reconstructed from the germline J gene. The chain recombines TRBV5-1 with TRBJ2-3; no firm D call. The germline CDR1 and CDR2 sequences are SGHRS and YFSETQ. Trimming removed 2 bases at V and 5 bases at J, with 12 bases between. The CDR3 runs 14 residues. CDR3 DNA, as far as it was read: TGCGCCAGCAGCTTATATGAAACACAAGATACG. Amino acids: CASSLYETQDT. The complete CDR3 reads CASSLYETQDTQYF.

On this clone: The read comes to an end 3 residues before the CDR3 does, leaving the germline J gene to fill in the end. The rearrangement uses TRBV25-1 and TRBJ2-7, with TRBD2 identical over 10 bases. Germline lookup yields CDR1 MGHDK and CDR2 SYGVNS. V shed 5 bases, J shed 3 bases, and the junction held 4 bases outside the gene matches. The CDR3 sequence is 14 residues long. Partial CDR3 DNA: TGTGCCAGCAGTAATTGGACTAGCGGCTACGAG. Protein sequence: CASSNWTSGYE. In full, the CDR3 is CASSNWTSGYEQYF.

Of note for this clone: Sequencing ends 3 residues short of the CDR3 end; the germline J gene provides the rest. This chain connects TRBV5-8 to TRBJ2-7; a possible D gene is TRBD1 (6 bases). Germline values: CDR1 SGHTS, CDR2 YDEGEE. This CDR3 comprises 15 residues. The V end was cut by 2 bases, the J end by 1 base, with 13 bases between. CDR3 in amino acids: CASSFPGQPSYEQYF. The CDR3 DNA, read in part, is TGTGCCAGCAGCTTCCCGGGACAACCATCCTACGAG.

The CDR3 bases that were read are TGTGCCAGCAGCCAAGTAGGGGGTTACACTGAA. Translated: CASSQVGGYTE. The full-length CDR3 reads as CASSQVGGYTEAFF. This rearrangement joins TRBV14 to TRBJ1-1, with D perhaps matching TRBD1 (6 bases). The missing CDR3 end, 3 residues past where the read stops, is filled in from the germline J gene. The CDR3 is 14 amino acids. Trimming removed 1 base at V and 3 bases at J, with 9 bases between. CDR1 and CDR2 (germline): SGHDN, FVKESK.

A note on this clone: The missing CDR3 end, 3 residues past where the read stops, is filled in from the germline J gene. V gene TRBV7-2 combines with J gene TRBJ2-5; TRBD2 might be the D (6 bases). Germline loops: CDR1 SGHTA, CDR2 FQGNSA. This CDR3 is built from 13 residues. Trimming shortened V by 5 bases and J by 2 bases, and 9 bases separated the two germline ends. The CDR3 loop is CASSPGTQETQYF. CDR3 DNA (partial): TGTGCCAGCAGCCCCGGGACTCAAGAGACC.

In the case of this clone: The CDR3 end falls 3 residues outside the read, so it is completed with the germline J gene. The chain couples TRBV5-1 to TRBJ2-3, with 8 nucleotides matching TRBD1. CDR1 and CDR2 (germline): SGHRS, YFSETQ. This CDR3 is 16 amino acids long. Germline trimming cut 3 bases from V and 6 bases from J; bases unmatched to any gene: 12. CDR3 DNA, as far as it was read: TGCGCCAGCAGCTCGCAGGCGACAGGGGTGGGGGATACG. Its protein product is CASSSQATGVGDT. The full CDR3 is CASSSQATGVGDTQYF.

Concerning this clone: The read gets to within 3 residues of the CDR3 end, and the germline J gene fills in the rest. This chain joins TRBV18 and TRBJ2-2, with TRBD1 identical over 7 bases. This CDR3 has 17 residues. J lost 1 base, V lost 5 bases, and 10 bases had no gene match. Germline V lookup: CDR1 KGHSH, CDR2 LQKENI. This chain's CDR3 is CASSTLPGQKNTGELFF. The DNA read from the CDR3 is TGTGCCAGCTCAACACTTCCGGGACAGAAGAACACCGGGGAG. Together with reference TRBV18 and TRBJ2-2, the CDR3 gives the full variable domain: NAGVMQNPRHLVRRRGQEARLRCSPMKGHSHVYWYRQLPEEGLKFMVYLQKENIIDESGMPKERFSAEFPKEGPSILRIQQVVRGDSAAYFCASSTLPGQKNTGELFFGEGSRLTVL.